This TCR beta chain came from a study of blood T cell repertoires in COVID-19. Study at large: Samples of COVID-19 (acute and convalescent) were obtained from the United States, Italy and Spain. Sources were T cells, B-cell-depleted T cells, or PBMCs; the material itself was cDNA or gDNA.

This CDR3 contains 11 residues. The V and J ends lost 3 bases and 5 bases respectively, with 5 bases between them. Per the germline V gene, CDR1 is MNHEY and CDR2 is SMNVEV (reference sequence). Authors' processing steps: Scientists estimated how many nucleated cells there were by amplifying reference gene primers. Assay used: immunoSEQ multiplex PCR; TCRdb lists only in-frame clones, some missing. The DNA was the basis for D and trimming; V, J and clone size are from that table. The profile shows about 300,000 clones, 88% of them singletons. This TCR was recovered from a woman aged 25-40 years who had recovered from COVID-19. The sample consisted of peripheral blood. This sequence joins TRBV27 and TRBJ2-7, with D unresolved. The CDR3 here is CASSFSNEQYF. As DNA, the CDR3 is TGTGCCAGCAGTTTTAGCAACGAGCAGTACTTC.